This passage covers 19 T cell receptor beta chains from one sample sequenced in a study of blood T cell repertoires in COVID-19. Using immunoSEQ multiplex PCR, the repertoire was profiled, and TCRdb retains in-frame clones only, with some absent. The table includes some 410,000 clones, over 75% detected once. Sequencing was done on a sample of PBMCs or T cells enriched from blood (not recorded which). The origin of the receptors is a woman in her thirties with acute COVID-19.

The rearrangement uses TRBV2 and TRBJ1-1; 9 bases align to TRBD1. Germline assignment: CDR1 SNHLY and CDR2 FYNNEI. V shed 6 bases, J shed 1 base, and the junction held 3 bases outside the gene matches. This CDR3 region has 14 residues. The CDR3 DNA is TGTGCCAGCAGCACGGGACAGGGGAACACTGAAGCTTTCTTT. Its protein product is CASSTGQGNTEAFF.

About this clone itself: The germline gene is not matched at one end of the junction; a read error may be the cause. The chain links TRBV12-3 or TRBV12-4 to TRBJ1-4; 8 bases are a match to TRBD1. This CDR3 comprises 12 residues. For the CDR3, the DNA is TGTGCCAGCAGTTTAAAGGACAGGGTCCCGATTTTT. This codes for CASSLKDRVPIF.

The chain recombines TRBV6-5 with TRBJ2-7, with unresolved D. Looked up from germline, CDR1 is MNHEY and CDR2 is SVGAGI. This CDR3 has 14 amino acids. V gave up 2 bases and J gave up 5 bases, with 13 bases separating them. The CDR3 sequence: CASSYGSGWNEQYF. The CDR3 DNA reads TGTGCCAGCAGTTACGGCTCGGGTTGGAACGAGCAGTACTTC.

The chain recombines TRBV6-5 with TRBJ1-1; 7 bases line up with TRBD1. In germline, CDR1 is MNHEY, CDR2 SVGAGI. This CDR3 contains 15 residues. The ends lost 5 bases at V and 0 bases at J; junction bases unmatched: 6. The CDR3 spells CASSPRQGMNTEAFF. CDR3 nucleotides: TGTGCCAGCAGTCCTCGACAGGGTATGAACACTGAAGCTTTCTTT.

The chain uses TRBV18 and TRBJ1-1; possible D gene TRBD1, 5 bases. V shed 3 bases and J shed 4 bases, with 15 bases lying between them. The CDR3 consists of 15 residues. In germline, CDR1 is KGHSH, CDR2 LQKENI. DNA of the CDR3: TGTGCCAGCTCACCTTATCGGGGGTCTGGCACTGAAGCTTTCTTT. It codes for CASSPYRGSGTEAFF.

The rearrangement links TRBV1 to TRBJ2-1; the table's D call of TRBD1 was not tested on the DNA. TRBV1 is a known pseudogene. The CDR3 runs 10 residues. In DNA, the CDR3 is TGCACCAGCAGCCAAGAGGGCGCGTTCTTC. It codes for CTSSQEGAFF.

The J gene is TRBJ1-2, the V gene TRBV19, with 12 positions matching TRBD1. V lost 4 bases and J lost 2; bases outside the gene matches: 8. CDR3 length: 17 amino acids. The V gene's germline CDR1 is LNHDA and CDR2 SQIVND (reference sequence). The CDR3, as DNA: TGTGCCAGTAGTACCCCCCCGGGACAGGGGGCGAACTATGGCTACACCTTC. Translated: CASSTPPGQGANYGYTF.

The chain combines TRBV5-1 with TRBJ2-1; D is unresolved. The germline V and J ends were trimmed by 0 bases and 6 bases, with 10 bases remaining between them. Germline V lookup: CDR1 SGHRS, CDR2 YFSETQ. The CDR3 consists of 14 residues. The CDR3 nucleotides are TGCGCCAGCAGCTTGGGTCTAGTCATCAATGAGCAGTTCTTC. The encoded protein is CASSLGLVINEQFF. Supplemented by reference TRBV5-1 and TRBJ2-1, the full variable domain reads KAGVTQTPRYLIKTRGQQVTLSCSPISGHRSVSWYQQTPGQGLQFLFEYFSETQRNKGNFPGRFSGRQFSNSRSEMNVSTLELGDSALYLCASSLGLVINEQFFGPGTRLTVL.

This sequence joins TRBV15 and TRBJ2-7; D unclear. CDR1 LNHNV and CDR2 YYDKDF come from the germline V gene (reference sequence). The CDR3 is 12 residues long. V was trimmed by 5 bases and J by 7 bases, leaving 12 bases between them. This CDR3 is CATSDSLREQYF. CDR3 nucleotide sequence: TGTGCCACCAGCGACTCATTGCGAGAGCAGTACTTC.

V and J are TRBV6-2 or TRBV6-3 and TRBJ2-1, with 11 bases aligning to TRBD2. Looked up from germline, CDR1 is MNHEY and CDR2 is SVGEGT. V lost 4 bases, J lost 0 bases, and 11 bases stayed unmatched. This CDR3 is built from 19 residues. CDR3 sequence reads: CASSWGRTSGRSSYNEQFF. In nucleotides, the CDR3 is TGTGCCAGCAGTTGGGGACGGACTAGCGGGCGAAGCTCCTACAATGAGCAGTTCTTC.

The gene calls are TRBV7-2 and TRBJ2-3; 7 bases map to TRBD1. Looked up from germline, CDR1 is SGHTA and CDR2 is FQGNSA. V shed 3 bases and J 1 base; nucleotides not matched to a gene: 1. The CDR3 sequence is 14 residues long. The CDR3: CASSFTGGTDTQYF. CDR3 coding DNA: TGTGCCAGCAGCTTCACAGGGGGCACAGATACGCAGTATTTT.

The chain is built from TRBV6-5 and TRBJ1-2, with a possible D match to TRBD1 (5 bases). This CDR3 is built from 15 residues. V was pared by 0 bases and J by 1 base, with 9 bases between. Per the germline V gene, CDR1 is MNHEY and CDR2 is SVGAGI. In nucleotides, the CDR3 is TGTGCCAGCAGTTACTCCGGGGGGAATAACTATGGCTACACCTTC. Amino acid sequence: CASSYSGGNNYGYTF.

V usage is TRBV27 and J usage is TRBJ1-2; D is possibly TRBD1 (5 bases). Looked up from germline, CDR1 is MNHEY and CDR2 is SMNVEV (reference sequence). Trimming shortened V by 6 bases and J by 5 bases, and 10 bases separated the two germline ends. This CDR3 contains 12 residues. The CDR3 region has the DNA TGTGCCAGCAGCCCCCGGGGGTATGGCTACACCTTC. Translation gives CASSPRGYGYTF.

The chain has TRBV10-3 and TRBJ1-2; 8 bases agree with TRBD1. CDR3 length: 13 amino acids. Germline CDR1 ENHRY, CDR2 SYGVKD. The junction had 2 bases not matched to a gene; V was cut back by 4 bases and J by 4 bases. The CDR3 loop is CAISGGTGYGYTF. Written as DNA, the CDR3 is TGTGCCATCAGTGGCGGGACAGGCTATGGCTACACCTTC.

CDR3 loop: CASSLGGITEAFF. In nucleotides, the CDR3 is TGTGCCAGCAGCCTCGGGGGGATCACTGAAGCTTTCTTT. The chain has TRBV11-2 and TRBJ1-1, with D possibly matching TRBD1 (5 bases). Trimming cost V 5 bases and J 4 bases, with 11 bases left between them. This CDR3 is built from 13 residues. CDR1 and CDR2 (germline): SGHAT, FQNNGV.

The rearrangement joins TRBV24-1 to TRBJ1-5; D gene ambiguous. CDR1 and CDR2 (germline): KGHDR, SFDVKD. Trimming shortened V by 5 bases and J by 0 bases, and 4 bases separated the two germline ends. The CDR3 has 13 residues. CDR3 region: CATSASSNQPQHF. The DNA of the CDR3 is TGTGCCACCAGTGCCTCTAGCAATCAGCCCCAGCATTTT.

V gene TRBV5-6 combines with J gene TRBJ2-5; 7 bases line up with TRBD1. V shed 5 bases, J shed 3 bases, and the junction held 16 bases outside the gene matches. CDR1 and CDR2 from the germline V gene are SGHDT and YYEEEE. This CDR3 has 17 amino acids. DNA of the CDR3: TGTGCCAGCAGTACACCTACAGGGGAATATACAGAAGAGACCCAGTACTTC. It translates to CASSTPTGEYTEETQYF. Full variable domain (outside the CDR3, taken from reference TRBV5-6 and TRBJ2-5): DAGVTQSPTHLIKTRGQQVTLRCSPKSGHDTVSWYQQALGQGPQFIFQYYEEEERQRGNFPDRFSGHQFPNYSSELNVNALLLGDSALYLCASSTPTGEYTEETQYFGPGTRLLVL.

This clone appeared once. The chain combines TRBV6-6 with TRBJ2-1; D may be TRBD2 (6 bases). V was clipped by 6 bases and J by 9 bases, with 9 bases between them. Germline CDR1 reads MNHNY; CDR2 reads SVGAGI (reference sequence). The CDR3 extends over 11 amino acids. DNA of the CDR3: TGTGCCAGCAGCTCAGCGGGTGAGCAGTTCTTC. Translating gives CASSSAGEQFF.

The V call is TRBV30, the J call TRBJ2-3; D is unresolved. CDR1 and CDR2 from the germline V gene are GTSNPN and SVGIG (reference sequence). The V and J ends lost 7 bases and 3 bases respectively, with 14 bases between them. The CDR3 spans 13 residues. The CDR3, as DNA: TGTGCCTCGGCGGTAATGGAGACAGATACGCAGTATTTT. The encoded protein is CASAVMETDTQYF.